These 32 T cell receptor beta chains came from one sample sequenced in a study of T cell repertoires in cytomegalovirus infection. TCRdb reprocessed the reads via MiXCR and lists one record per CDR3 protein. This sample has around 450,000 distinct CDR3 sequences, with roughly 30% found just once. The material sequenced was PBMCs. The receptors were gathered from a human donor in good health (CMV status not recorded). Some clones in this sample may be carry-over from other donors' samples.

About this clonotype: This CDR3 is missing its conserved last phenylalanine or tryptophan, likely due to a read error. This rearrangement joins TRBV12-3 or TRBV12-4 to TRBJ1-1; no firm D call. Trimming shortened V by 2 bases and J by 0 bases, and 10 bases separated the two germline ends. This CDR3 comprises 15 residues. This chain's CDR3 is CASSLRRRLNTEAFL. Here the CDR3 DNA reads TGTGCCAGCAGTTTAAGAAGGCGATTGAACACTGAAGCTTTCTTG.

This chain's CDR3 is CASSLKDRWNYGYTF. The CDR3 DNA is TGTGCCAGCAGCTTAAAAGACAGGTGGAACTATGGCTACACCTTC. The chain links TRBV7-2 to TRBJ1-2, with D maybe TRBD1 (6 bases). There are 15 residues in the CDR3. CDR1 is SGHTA and CDR2 is FQGNSA in the germline V gene. V dropped 2 bases and J dropped 2 bases, with 12 bases sitting between them.

This sequence joins TRBV7-9 and TRBJ1-3; D is perhaps TRBD1 (6 bases). V was shortened by 4 bases and J by 4 bases, with 14 bases between the two germline ends. The CDR3 spans 15 residues. Germline CDR1 SEHNR, CDR2 FQNEAQ (reference sequence). The CDR3 DNA follows: TGTGCCAGCAGCTATACCGGGACATCGGGAAACACCATATATTTT. It codes for CASSYTGTSGNTIYF.

This clonotype was found a few times. The genes are TRBV7-9 and TRBJ1-2, with no clear D. CDR3 length equals 14 residues. CDR1 is SEHNR and CDR2 is FQNEAQ in the germline V gene (reference sequence). V was clipped by 5 bases and J by 4 bases, with 14 bases between them. This chain's CDR3 is CASSADGVIYGYTF. CDR3 coding DNA: TGTGCCAGCAGCGCGGATGGGGTGATCTATGGCTACACCTTC.

This clonotype appeared many times. The V call is TRBV12-3 or TRBV12-4, the J call TRBJ1-2, with a tentative D call TRBD1 (6 bases). V was shortened by 5 bases and J by 1 base, with 14 bases between the two germline ends. The CDR3 extends over 15 amino acids. CDR3 DNA sequence: TGTGCCAGCAGTCCGCGTGAAGGGGGTAACTATGGCTACACCTTC. Its translation: CASSPREGGNYGYTF.

This clonotype was counted a single time. The genes are TRBV13 and TRBJ1-2, with a tentative D call TRBD1 (6 bases). V lost 4 bases, J lost 7 bases, and 13 bases lay in between. The CDR3 spans 13 residues. Germline V lookup: CDR1 PRHDT, CDR2 FYEKMQ (reference sequence). The CDR3 sequence: CASSSRGETGYTF. The CDR3 region has the DNA TGTGCCAGCAGCTCAAGGGGGGAGACTGGCTACACCTTC.

This clonotype turned up a few times. The chain is built from TRBV12-3 or TRBV12-4 and TRBJ1-5, with unresolved D. V lost 3 bases to trimming and J lost 4 bases, with 10 bases between them. The length of the CDR3 is 14 residues. CDR3 sequence (DNA): TGTGCCAGCAGTTTGATGAGCCCAAATCAGCCCCAGCATTTT. Translated, it gives CASSLMSPNQPQHF.

The chain links TRBV6-1 to TRBJ2-7; 9 bases agree with TRBD2. Unmatched junction bases numbered 9, after V lost 4 bases and J lost 2 bases. The length of the CDR3 is 16 residues. From germline, CDR1 is MNHNS and CDR2 SASEGT. The CDR3 region is CASSGVGGGAPYEQYF. CDR3 nucleotide sequence: TGTGCCAGCAGTGGAGTTGGCGGGGGGGCCCCCTACGAGCAGTACTTC.

The sample holds a few counts of this clonotype. This rearrangement joins TRBV19 to TRBJ1-5; TRBD1 agrees at 7 bases. The germline CDR1 and CDR2 sequences are LNHDA and SQIVND (reference sequence). This CDR3 region has 16 residues. The V segment lost 3 bases and the J segment 3 bases; nucleotides outside the gene matches: 8. The CDR3 DNA reads as TGTGCCAGTAGTATCCGACAGGGAAGGGACAATCAGCCCCAGCATTTT. Its protein is CASSIRQGRDNQPQHF.

This clonotype showed up just a few times. The chain has TRBV29-1 and TRBJ2-1, with TRBD2 matching 9 bases. Germline V gene sequence: CDR1 SQVTM, CDR2 ANQGSEA. V was clipped by 5 bases and J by 5 bases; unmatched bases: 4. The CDR3 covers 13 residues. CDR3 bases: TGCAGCGTTTGGGCTAGCGGGAACAATGAGCAGTTCTTC. It is translated as CSVWASGNNEQFF.

This clonotype was seen ten or more times. The V and J genes are TRBV20-1 and TRBJ1-4, with a tentative D call TRBD1 (5 bases). Trimming shortened V by 5 bases and J by 7 bases, and 14 bases separated the two germline ends. Per the germline V gene, CDR1 is DFQATT and CDR2 is SNEGSKA (reference sequence). The length of the CDR3 is 13 residues. The CDR3 DNA follows: TGCAGTGCTCCAAATCTGGGGGGTGAAAAACTGTTTTTT. It yields the protein CSAPNLGGEKLFF.

On this clonotype: It may be a read error: a sequence one base away is much more abundant. The chain joins TRBV7-9 to TRBJ1-2, with D unclear. Germline V gives CDR1 SEHNR, CDR2 FQNEAQ (reference sequence). The CDR3 covers 15 residues. In DNA form, the CDR3 reads TGTGCCAGCAGCTCCGGGCTTGTCGAGACCTATGGCTCCACCTTC. Its protein product is CASSSGLVETYGSTF.

As regards this clonotype: A much larger clone differs from this one at a single base, so this may be a read error. The rearrangement joins TRBV20-1 to TRBJ2-5; 9 bases match TRBD2. The CDR3 is 13 amino acids. The germline V gene has CDR1 DFQATT and CDR2 SNEGSKA (reference sequence). The CDR3 region has the DNA TGCAGGGCTAGCGGGACTACCAAAGAGACCCAGTACTTC. This sequence encodes CRASGTTKETQYF.

About this clonotype itself: This may come from a read error, since a much larger clone is one base off. The chain links TRBV7-8 to TRBJ2-3; 7 nucleotides align to TRBD1. CDR3 length: 16 amino acids. V trimming: 1 base; J trimming: 2 bases; junction bases outside the gene matches: 6. CDR1 is SGHVS and CDR2 is FQNEAQ in the germline V gene. The CDR3 region is CASSLVGDRLTDTQYF. The DNA for the CDR3 is TGTGCCAGCAGCTTAGTGGGGGACAGACTCACAGATACGCAGTATTTT.

CDR3 DNA: TGTGCCATCAGTGAGGCCGGTGAGCAGTTCTTC. Protein: CAISEAGEQFF. The rearrangement uses TRBV10-3 and TRBJ2-1, with D unclear. Trimming removed 2 bases from V and 9 bases from J, with 5 bases in between. The CDR3 has 11 amino acids. Germline lookup yields CDR1 ENHRY and CDR2 SYGVKD.

The rearrangement joins TRBV5-4 to TRBJ2-1, with 8 positions matching TRBD1. The CDR3 runs to 13 residues. Germline CDR1 SGHNT, CDR2 YYREEE (reference sequence). Trimming at V came to 10 bases and at J to 5 bases, leaving 8 bases not matched to a gene. The CDR3 DNA is TGTGCCGTCACCGGGACAGGAGACAATGAGCAGTTCTTC. As protein: CAVTGTGDNEQFF. Based on the CDR3 plus reference TRBV5-4 and TRBJ2-1, the full variable domain is ETGVTQSPTHLIKTRGQQVTLRCSSQSGHNTVSWYQQALGQGPQFIFQYYREEENGRGNFPPRFSGLQFPNYSSELNVNALELDDSALYLCAVTGTGDNEQFFGPGTRLTVL.

This clonotype was observed at least ten times. The V gene is TRBV7-8, the J gene TRBJ2-3, with 13 bases fitting TRBD2. Germline CDR1 is SGHVS and CDR2 is FQNEAQ. V shed 5 bases and J 5 bases; nucleotides not matched to a gene: 7. The CDR3 runs to 16 residues. The chain's CDR3 is CASSLWTSGGRDTQYF. CDR3 nucleotides: TGTGCCAGCAGCCTTTGGACTAGCGGGGGAAGAGATACGCAGTATTTT.

The V call is TRBV24-1, the J call TRBJ1-1; D gene unclear. Per germline, CDR1 KGHDR and CDR2 SFDVKD. V gave up 2 bases and J gave up 3 bases, with 3 bases separating them. CDR3 length: 12 amino acids. The DNA of the CDR3 is TGTGCCACCAGTGATTACGACACTGAAGCTTTCTTT. Translated, it gives CATSDYDTEAFF.

This clonotype appeared a few times. The rearrangement links TRBV4-1 to TRBJ1-4, with D possibly TRBD1 on 6 matching bases. This CDR3 spans 18 amino acids. Trimming stripped 4 bases from V and 0 bases from J, with 18 bases between. Germline values: CDR1 MGHRA, CDR2 YSYEKL. As DNA, the CDR3 is TGCGCCAGCAGCCGACTAGGAGGGGGGGGGGCAACTAATGAAAAACTGTTTTTT. Translation: CASSRLGGGGATNEKLFF.

This clonotype was seen repeatedly, ten times or more. V usage is TRBV7-2 and J usage is TRBJ2-7; a weak D match, TRBD2 (5 bases). Germline CDR1 reads SGHTA; CDR2 reads FQGNSA. Between the trimmed V and J ends, which lost 5 bases and 2 bases, there was a span of 13 bases. CDR3 length: 14 amino acids. DNA of the CDR3: TGTGCCAGCAGCCCGGAGGTGGGGACCTACGAGCAGTACTTC. Its translation is CASSPEVGTYEQYF.

Only a few counts were recorded for this clonotype. The chain employs TRBV6-5 and TRBJ2-5, with D maybe TRBD1 (6 bases). Per germline, CDR1 MNHEY and CDR2 SVGAGI. The CDR3 runs 14 residues. Trimming cost V 6 bases and J 3 bases, with 14 bases left between them. In DNA, the CDR3 is TGTGCCAGCAGCTCCCAGGGGCTAAAAGAGACCCAGTACTTC. This gives the protein CASSSQGLKETQYF.

The chain employs TRBV3-1 and TRBJ1-2; 8 bases map to TRBD1. V lost 4 bases to trimming and J lost 6 bases; unmatched junction nucleotides: 13. The length of the CDR3 is 16 residues. Germline V gene sequence: CDR1 LGHDT, CDR2 YNNKEL (reference sequence). The CDR3 loop is CASSPSSGQGKNGYTF. CDR3 in DNA: TGTGCCAGCAGCCCCTCCTCCGGACAGGGAAAGAATGGCTACACCTTC.

The V gene is TRBV3-1, the J gene TRBJ2-5; D is unclear. Germline V gene data show CDR1 as LGHDT and CDR2 as YNNKEL (reference sequence). Trimming took off 0 bases at V and 0 bases at J, with 11 bases between the two ends. The CDR3 has 16 residues. The CDR3 loop reads CASSQETPVYQETQYF. CDR3 nucleotide sequence: TGTGCCAGCAGCCAAGAGACACCCGTGTACCAAGAGACCCAGTACTTC.

Of note for this clonotype: A much larger clone differs from this one at a single base, so this may be a read error. The rearrangement links TRBV7-2 to TRBJ1-1, with TRBD1 as a possible D gene (6 bases). The CDR3 runs to 16 residues. V dropped 3 bases and J dropped 4 bases, with 18 bases sitting between them. Germline-derived CDR1 and CDR2 are SGHTA and FQGNSA. The CDR3 loop reads CASSFVRGLMSTEAFF. The CDR3 nucleotides are TGTGCCAGCAGCTTCGTACGGGGGCTCATGAGCACTGAAGCTTTCTTT. Together with reference TRBV7-2 and TRBJ1-1, the CDR3 gives the full variable domain: GAGVSQSPSNKVTEKGKDVELRCDPISGHTALYWYRQSLGQGLEFLIYFQGNSAPDKSGLPSDRFSAERTGGSVSTLTIQRTQQEDSAVYLCASSFVRGLMSTEAFFGQGTRLTVV.

This chain connects TRBV3-1 to TRBJ2-1; 8 nucleotides line up with TRBD2. J was trimmed by 3 bases and V by 0 bases; bases with no gene match: 7. This CDR3 spans 17 amino acids. CDR1 is LGHDT, CDR2 YNNKEL, per germline (reference sequence). CDR3 DNA sequence: TGTGCCAGCAGCCAAGATTCAGGGCTAGCGGGCTACAATGAGCAGTTCTTC. Amino acid sequence: CASSQDSGLAGYNEQFF.

This clonotype has a handful of counts. The chain joins TRBV5-1 to TRBJ1-1, with TRBD1 identical over 7 bases. CDR1 SGHRS and CDR2 YFSETQ come from the germline V gene. This CDR3 spans 14 amino acids. V shed 3 bases and J 6 bases; nucleotides not matched to a gene: 8. The DNA for the CDR3 is TGCGCCAGCAGCTCCCAGGGAGGGACAGCTGAAGCTTTCTTT. Amino acids: CASSSQGGTAEAFF.

This clonotype was picked up a small number of times. The genes are TRBV6-2 or TRBV6-3 and TRBJ2-5, with 11 bases that match TRBD2. The CDR3 loop spans 15 amino acids. The germline CDR1 and CDR2 sequences are MNHEY and SVGEGT. V lost 6 bases, J lost 4 bases, and 7 bases stayed unmatched. The chain's CDR3 is CASSGSGGAGETQYF. CDR3 sequence (DNA): TGTGCCAGCAGCGGTAGCGGGGGGGCCGGAGAGACCCAGTACTTC.

The J gene is TRBJ2-3, the V gene TRBV14; possible D gene TRBD2, 5 bases. Germline loops: CDR1 SGHDN, CDR2 FVKESK. V was cut by 2 bases and J by 0 bases, with 12 bases left in between. This CDR3 is built from 16 residues. CDR3 sequence reads: CASSQLATPSTDTQYF. Here the CDR3 DNA reads TGTGCCAGCAGCCAACTAGCAACACCTAGCACAGATACGCAGTATTTT.

Regarding this clonotype: A much bigger clone sits one base away, suggesting this may be a read error. The V gene is TRBV7-2, the J gene TRBJ1-4; the D is unclear. The ends were cut back, 6 bases at V and 5 bases at J, with 13 bases in the middle. The CDR3 consists of 14 residues. Germline loops: CDR1 SGHTA, CDR2 FQGNSA. In DNA form, the CDR3 reads TGTGCCAGCAGACCGGGCCATGGGAATGAAAAACTGTTTTTT. This translates into CASRPGHGNEKLFF.

The chain uses TRBV5-1 and TRBJ2-5; D possibly matches TRBD1 or TRBD2 (5 bases each). The germline V gene encodes CDR1 SGHRS and CDR2 YFSETQ. The CDR3 loop spans 15 amino acids. Trimming stripped 5 bases from V and 2 bases from J, with 16 bases between. CDR3 region: CASREGQIQQETQYF. CDR3 nucleotides: TGCGCCAGCAGAGAGGGGCAGATCCAACAAGAGACCCAGTACTTC.

This clonotype occurred a few times. The V call is TRBV7-9, the J call TRBJ2-1, with 7 bases matching TRBD1. Germline V gene lookup returns CDR1 SEHNR and CDR2 FQNEAQ (reference sequence). With 5 bases clipped from V and 0 bases from J, the junction kept 10 bases outside the gene matches. This CDR3 is 17 amino acids long. This CDR3 reads CASSPRDSLASYNEQFF. The CDR3 nucleotides are TGTGCCAGCAGCCCCCGGGACAGCTTAGCCTCCTACAATGAGCAGTTCTTC.

The chain uses TRBV7-9 and TRBJ1-3, with 7 bases aligning to TRBD1. The germline gives CDR1 SEHNR, CDR2 FQNEAQ (reference sequence). The J segment lost 3 bases and the V segment lost 4 bases, leaving 6 bases of the junction unmatched. The CDR3 runs 15 residues. CDR3 nucleotides: TGTGCCAGCAGCTATGGGACAGCGCTTGGAAACACCATATATTTT. Residues: CASSYGTALGNTIYF.